Each of the 22 T cell receptor beta chains below was sequenced from the same sample in a study of OX40 agonist ivuxolimab in advanced cancers. Assay used: immunoSEQ multiplex PCR; TCRdb lists only in-frame clones, some missing. The table has 60,000 or so clones, around four fifths seen once; the top ten hold 3% to 3.5%. The sample was CD4+ or CD8+ T cells sorted from blood, taken in a trial of the OX40 agonist ivuxolimab. These receptors all stem from an adult with an advanced solid tumor such as melanoma, head and neck, liver or kidney cancer.

The genes are TRBV5-1 and TRBJ2-7; TRBD2 aligns across 9 bases. The CDR3 totals 17 residues. CDR1 is SGHRS, CDR2 YFSETQ, per germline. Germline trimming cut 1 base from V and 7 bases from J; bases unmatched to any gene: 15. For the CDR3, the DNA is TGCGCCAGCAGCTTGATGGCTCCTCGCGGGGGGGCGGGGGAGCAGTACTTC. Its translation is CASSLMAPRGGAGEQYF.

The gene calls are TRBV7-3 and TRBJ1-1; D is unclear. CDR1 is SGHTA, CDR2 FQGTGA, per germline. V lost 1 base and J 5 bases, leaving 8 bases between the germline ends. This CDR3 spans 13 amino acids. CDR3 region: CASSLNGETEAFF. Written as DNA, the CDR3 is TGTGCCAGCAGCTTAAATGGGGAAACTGAAGCTTTCTTT.

The chain has TRBV11-2 and TRBJ2-2, with TRBD2 as a possible D gene (5 bases). This CDR3 is 13 amino acids long. The germline V and J ends were trimmed by 6 bases and 8 bases, with 13 bases remaining between them. Germline CDR1 reads SGHAT; CDR2 reads FQNNGV. DNA for the CDR3: TGTGCCAGCAGTGTTCCGGGGTTGGGGGAGCTGTTTTTT. Translating it yields CASSVPGLGELFF.

CDR3 in DNA: TGTGCCAGCAGCTTAAGACAGGGGGCCTACGAGCAGTACTTC. Residues: CASSLRQGAYEQYF. J is TRBJ2-7 and V is TRBV11-1; 9 positions match TRBD1. V lost 2 bases to trimming and J lost 2 bases; unmatched junction nucleotides: 1. This CDR3 has 14 amino acids. Germline assignment: CDR1 SGHAT and CDR2 FQDESV (reference sequence).

The chain is built from TRBV7-3 and TRBJ2-3; 8 positions match TRBD2. Germline lookup yields CDR1 SGHTA and CDR2 FQGTGA. V lost 3 bases, J lost 4 bases, and 3 bases stayed unmatched. The CDR3 is 14 residues long. The CDR3 DNA sequence: TGTGCCAGCAGCTTTAGCGGGGCAGCAGATACGCAGTATTTT. This encodes CASSFSGAADTQYF.

V is TRBV4-3 and J is TRBJ1-4; D remains unclear. Germline V lookup: CDR1 LGHNA, CDR2 YSLEER. The CDR3 contains 15 residues. V was cut by 3 bases and J by 5 bases, with 13 bases left in between. The CDR3 DNA sequence: TGCGCCAGCAGCCAGGACGGACCGGGAAATGAAAAACTGTTTTTT. Translation gives CASSQDGPGNEKLFF.

The rearrangement joins TRBV7-9 to TRBJ2-5; the D is unclear. The CDR3 totals 14 residues. The V end lost 6 bases, the J end lost 1 base, and 12 bases lay between the germline ends. Germline CDR1 reads SEHNR; CDR2 reads FQNEAQ (reference sequence). CDR3 amino acids: CASRNQMGQETQYF. The CDR3 coding sequence is TGTGCCAGCAGGAACCAGATGGGCCAAGAGACCCAGTACTTC.

The chain uses TRBV4-1 and TRBJ2-3; TRBD2 is a possible D gene (5 bases). This CDR3 has 15 amino acids. Trimming took off 5 bases at V and 3 bases at J, with 15 bases between the two ends. From germline, CDR1 is MGHRA and CDR2 YSYEKL. The CDR3 DNA sequence: TGCGCCAGCAGCTCCGACTACCCTTCGACAGATACGCAGTATTTT. Its translation is CASSSDYPSTDTQYF.

The chain recombines TRBV6-5 with TRBJ2-1; 8 positions match TRBD2. The length of the CDR3 is 14 residues. Germline loops: CDR1 MNHEY, CDR2 SVGAGI. J was trimmed by 12 bases and V by 2 bases; bases with no gene match: 9. Here the CDR3 DNA reads TGTGCCAGCAGTTACGCAATTGGCGGGGGGTCGCAGTTCTTC. This codes for CASSYAIGGGSQFF.

As DNA, the CDR3 is TGTGCCAGTAGTCTACAGGGGGGGAACACCGGGGAGCTGTTTTTT. Translating it yields CASSLQGGNTGELFF. The chain links TRBV19 to TRBJ2-2; 8 bases line up with TRBD1. Germline V CDR1 and CDR2: LNHDA, SQIVND (reference sequence). The V gene end was trimmed by 5 bases and the J gene end by 1 base; junction bases not matched to a gene: 3. CDR3 length: 15 amino acids.

The genes are TRBV7-9 and TRBJ1-5; D unresolved. Germline loops: CDR1 SEHNR, CDR2 FQNEAQ (reference sequence). The CDR3 loop spans 13 amino acids. V dropped 2 bases and J dropped 7 bases, with 9 bases sitting between them. CDR3 region: CASSLTETQPQHF. The CDR3 DNA sequence: TGTGCCAGCAGCTTAACCGAAACCCAGCCCCAGCATTTT.

The chain is built from TRBV19 and TRBJ1-5, with D possibly matching TRBD1 (5 bases). Germline V gene lookup returns CDR1 LNHDA and CDR2 SQIVND (reference sequence). Trimming left V 6 bases short and J 0 bases short, with 12 bases between. This CDR3 comprises 15 residues. CDR3 in DNA: TGTGCCAGTAGCGTACCGGGGGATAGCAATCAGCCCCAGCATTTT. This gives the protein CASSVPGDSNQPQHF.

Details on this clone: Sequence at one end of the junction differs from germline and may be a read error. This sample also contains other DNA sequences that code for the same CDR3. The V and J genes are TRBV2 and TRBJ1-2; D perhaps matches TRBD1 (5 bases). This CDR3 contains 12 residues. CDR1 is SNHLY, CDR2 FYNNEI, per germline. The CDR3 reads CASDGGNYGYTF. The CDR3 coding sequence is TGTGCCAGCGACGGGGGAAACTATGGCTATACCTTC. The full variable domain, rest sourced from reference TRBV2 and TRBJ1-2, is EPEVTQTPSHQVTQMGQEVILRCVPISNHLYFYWYRQILGQKVEFLVSFYNNEISEKSEIFDDQFSVERPDGSNFTLKIRSTKLEDSAMYFCASDGGNYGYTFGSGTRLTVV.

As to this clone: At the DNA level, this CDR3 is encoded by other sequences in the same sample as well. The chain employs TRBV29-1 and TRBJ2-5, with TRBD2 identical over 7 bases. The CDR3 sequence is 14 residues long. Germline CDR1 reads SQVTM; CDR2 reads ANQGSEA. The V segment lost 7 bases and the J segment 0 bases; nucleotides outside the gene matches: 8. The CDR3 region has the DNA TGCAGCGAGAGATTGGCGGGGGACCAAGAGACCCAGTACTTC. Amino acid sequence: CSERLAGDQETQYF.

This clone is a singleton in its sample. V usage is TRBV7-2 and J usage is TRBJ2-1, with D maybe TRBD1 (5 bases). Germline-derived CDR1 and CDR2 are SGHTA and FQGNSA. Trimming stripped 3 bases from V and 6 bases from J, with 9 bases between. The CDR3 spans 13 residues. The CDR3 loop is CASSLGTGNEQFF. CDR3 nucleotide sequence: TGTGCCAGCAGCTTGGGCACAGGCAATGAGCAGTTCTTC.

The gene calls are TRBV28 and TRBJ1-2; 8 bases map to TRBD1. V was pared by 6 bases and J by 4 bases, with 7 bases of the junction left unmatched. Germline lookup yields CDR1 MDHEN and CDR2 SYDVKM. The length of the CDR3 is 14 residues. This chain's CDR3 is CASRTTGASYGYTF. Here the CDR3 DNA reads TGTGCCAGCAGAACGACAGGGGCTAGCTATGGCTACACCTTC.

This chain joins TRBV2 and TRBJ2-3; D possibly corresponds to TRBD2 (5 bases). Germline values: CDR1 SNHLY, CDR2 FYNNEI. Trimming pared 4 bases from V and 6 bases from J, leaving 8 bases between. The CDR3 has 12 residues. This chain's CDR3 is CASSVRTDTQYF. In DNA form, the CDR3 reads TGTGCCAGCAGTGTGAGGACTGATACGCAGTATTTT.

This clone has just a few counts. The chain joins TRBV30 to TRBJ2-5; D is unclear. This CDR3 is built from 12 residues. From germline, CDR1 is GTSNPN and CDR2 SVGIG (reference sequence). V lost 7 bases and J 5 bases, leaving 14 bases between the germline ends. The CDR3 is CALGLPRETQYF. DNA for the CDR3: TGTGCCTTAGGGCTACCCAGGGAGACCCAGTACTTC.

V and J are TRBV6-6 and TRBJ1-2; D is uncertain. This CDR3 is built from 14 residues. CDR1 is MNHNY, CDR2 SVGAGI, per germline (reference sequence). V dropped 2 bases and J dropped 3 bases, with 10 bases sitting between them. CDR3 amino acids: CASSYGLGDYGYTF. For the CDR3, the DNA is TGTGCCAGCAGTTACGGCCTTGGGGACTATGGCTACACCTTC.

The chain couples TRBV4-3 to TRBJ1-1; 7 nucleotides line up with TRBD1. V gave up 4 bases and J gave up 0 bases; unmatched junction bases: 8. Germline values: CDR1 LGHNA, CDR2 YSLEER. The CDR3 length is 16 residues. The CDR3 DNA sequence: TGCGCCAGCAGCCTACTTTCGGGACAGATGAACACTGAAGCTTTCTTT. Translation gives CASSLLSGQMNTEAFF.

This chain joins TRBV5-6 and TRBJ2-3, with D possibly matching TRBD2 (5 bases). Germline lookup yields CDR1 SGHDT and CDR2 YYEEEE. This CDR3 is 16 amino acids long. V lost 0 bases to trimming and J lost 3 bases, with 14 bases between them. CDR3 in amino acids: CASSLEEAGYTDTQYF. CDR3 DNA sequence: TGTGCCAGCAGCTTGGAGGAGGCTGGTTATACAGATACGCAGTATTTT.

This clone was observed a handful of times. The chain uses TRBV5-1 and TRBJ1-2; a weak D match, TRBD1 (6 bases). Germline CDR1 SGHRS, CDR2 YFSETQ. The CDR3 runs 13 residues. Between the trimmed V and J ends, which lost 4 bases and 6 bases, there was a span of 13 bases. DNA for the CDR3: TGCGCCAGCAGCCTCATCGGGGGGCATGGCTACACCTTC. It is translated as CASSLIGGHGYTF.